These 20 T cell receptor beta chains were all obtained from the same sample, sequenced in a study of T-cell reconstitution after alpha-beta-depleted transplantation in children (dated by TCRdb to 2015 to 2016). The library was made by PCR. TCRdb names Illumina HiSeq 2500 as the instrument used. TCR libraries were prepared with molecular barcoding, using unique molecular identifiers to normalize TCRbeta repertoire quantification. TCRdb trimmed the raw reads at Q25, called clones with MiXCR and kept productive beta chains. Each CDR3 protein appears once, grouped with its most common genes and DNA. The sample has nearly 550,000 distinct CDR3 sequences on record, about 17% of them singletons. The top ten hold 3% to 4% of the sample. The material sequenced was PBMCs from the stem cell graft donor, taken from the stem cell graft. All receptors derive from a human donor who donated a stem cell graft to a child with acute lymphoblastic leukemia.

This clonotype was seen a handful of times. The V gene is TRBV5-1, the J gene TRBJ1-6; 7 bases line up with TRBD1. The trim removed 0 bases at V and 8 bases at J, leaving 2 bases unmatched. The CDR3 extends over 14 amino acids. CDR1 and CDR2 from the germline V gene are SGHRS and YFSETQ. The CDR3 here is CASSLVGGHSPLHF. The CDR3 DNA sequence: TGCGCCAGCAGCTTGGTAGGGGGCCATTCACCCCTCCACTTT.

This clonotype occurred a few times. The chain has TRBV29-1 and TRBJ2-7; D remains unclear. V gave up 4 bases and J gave up 4 bases, with 11 bases separating them. This CDR3 spans 12 amino acids. The germline V gene has CDR1 SQVTM and CDR2 ANQGSEA. CDR3 loop: CSVAPDEYEQYF. As DNA, the CDR3 is TGCAGCGTTGCCCCCGACGAGTACGAGCAGTACTTC.

The chain couples TRBV5-1 to TRBJ2-1, with D maybe TRBD1 (6 bases). The germline V gene encodes CDR1 SGHRS and CDR2 YFSETQ. The CDR3 extends over 14 amino acids. The V and J ends lost 4 bases and 8 bases respectively, with 16 bases between them. CDR3 loop: CASSDEQGPDEQFF. CDR3 bases: TGCGCCAGCAGCGACGAGCAGGGGCCCGATGAGCAGTTCTTC.

V gene TRBV12-3 or TRBV12-4 combines with J gene TRBJ1-3; 9 nucleotides line up with TRBD1. This CDR3 region has 14 residues. The junction had 4 bases not matched to a gene; V was cut back by 6 bases and J by 4 bases. Written as DNA, the CDR3 is TGTGCCAGCAGGGGACAGGGACTAGGAAACACCATATATTTT. It translates to CASRGQGLGNTIYF.

The chain links TRBV25-1 to TRBJ2-6; D remains unclear. V gave up 7 bases and J gave up 0 bases, with 13 bases separating them. Per the germline V gene, CDR1 is MGHDK and CDR2 is SYGVNS. The CDR3 covers 16 residues. The CDR3 nucleotides read TGTGCCAGCACTCCCGGCGCCATCTCTGGGGCCAACGTCCTGACTTTC. This codes for CASTPGAISGANVLTF.

This clonotype has a handful of counts. The rearrangement links TRBV5-6 to TRBJ1-4; tentatively, D is TRBD1 (5 bases). V dropped 3 bases and J dropped 5 bases, with 8 bases sitting between them. The germline CDR1 and CDR2 sequences are SGHDT and YYEEEE. There are 13 residues in the CDR3. The CDR3 coding sequence is TGTGCCAGCAGCTGGGACCGAAATGAAAAACTGTTTTTT. Amino acids: CASSWDRNEKLFF.

The gene calls are TRBV20-1 and TRBJ2-1; perhaps TRBD2 as D (5 bases). Looked up from germline, CDR1 is DFQATT and CDR2 is SNEGSKA (reference sequence). The CDR3 sequence is 15 residues long. CDR3 sequence: CCVLGNGSSYNEQFF. The CDR3 DNA reads as TGCTGTGTACTGGGAAATGGGAGCTCCTACAATGAGCAGTTCTTC.

In its sample, this clonotype was seen a few times. This rearrangement joins TRBV10-3 to TRBJ1-1; D gene uncertain. V was cut by 0 bases and J by 1 base, with 6 bases left in between. This CDR3 contains 14 residues. Germline V gene lookup returns CDR1 ENHRY and CDR2 SYGVKD. CDR3 sequence (DNA): TGTGCCATCAGTGAGTCGCATAGGAACACTGAAGCTTTCTTT. This encodes CAISESHRNTEAFF.

The rearrangement uses TRBV7-9 and TRBJ1-4, with D maybe TRBD1 (5 bases). Germline-derived CDR1 and CDR2 are SEHNR and FQNEAQ (reference sequence). The CDR3 is made up of 16 amino acids. Trimming pared 1 base from V and 6 bases from J, leaving 15 bases between. In DNA, the CDR3 is TGTGCCAGCAGCTTAGGGCAGGGCGGGCGCGATGAAAAACTGTTTTTT. The encoded protein is CASSLGQGGRDEKLFF.

This chain connects TRBV24-1 to TRBJ2-2, with 12 bases lining up with TRBD2. The CDR3 sequence is 16 residues long. V dropped 9 bases and J dropped 6; count of bases not matched to a gene: 10. Looked up from germline, CDR1 is KGHDR and CDR2 is SFDVKD. CDR3: CATPWKTSGSPGELFF. In nucleotides, the CDR3 is TGTGCCACCCCTTGGAAGACTAGCGGGAGCCCCGGGGAGCTGTTTTTT.

The CDR3 DNA is TGTGCCAGCAGTTTCGTGCTAGCGGGAGATAACGAGCAGTACTTC. Protein: CASSFVLAGDNEQYF. This chain uses TRBV12-3 or TRBV12-4 with TRBJ2-7; 10 positions match TRBD2. J gave up 5 bases and V 3 bases, and 7 bases lay outside the gene matches. There are 15 residues in the CDR3.

This clonotype occurred a few times. The V call is TRBV20-1, the J call TRBJ2-7; 7 bases line up with TRBD1. Losses at the gene ends were 4 bases for V and 2 bases for J; bases not matched to a gene: 11. There are 15 residues in the CDR3. Per the germline V gene, CDR1 is DFQATT and CDR2 is SNEGSKA (reference sequence). CDR3 in DNA: TGCAGTGCTAAGCAACCCGGGACAGATGCCTACGAGCAGTACTTC. Amino acid sequence: CSAKQPGTDAYEQYF.

This clonotype was detected a few times. This chain joins TRBV12-3 or TRBV12-4 and TRBJ2-3, with 10 positions matching TRBD2. With 1 base clipped from V and 7 bases from J, the junction kept 5 bases outside the gene matches. The CDR3 is 15 residues long. CDR3 bases: TGTGCCAGCAGTTTAGATCCTAGCGGGAGTTATACGCAGTATTTT. Translating it yields CASSLDPSGSYTQYF.

This clonotype was seen only a few times. The chain joins TRBV12-3 or TRBV12-4 to TRBJ2-3; possibly TRBD2 for D (5 bases). The CDR3 has 15 residues. Trimming cost V 3 bases and J 6 bases, with 16 bases left between them. The CDR3 sequence: CASSFNRGLGDTQYF. The CDR3, as DNA: TGTGCCAGCAGTTTTAATCGGGGATTAGGGGATACGCAGTATTTT.

This clonotype was detected ten times or more. This chain uses TRBV11-2 with TRBJ2-5; D gene unclear. CDR3 length equals 14 residues. V lost 1 base, J lost 2 bases, and 8 bases lay in between. Per germline, CDR1 SGHAT and CDR2 FQNNGV. The CDR3 DNA reads as TGTGCCAGCAGCTTAGCGACGACACAAGAGACCCAGTACTTC. Translated, it gives CASSLATTQETQYF.

The J gene is TRBJ2-1, the V gene TRBV27; no definite D call. CDR3 length: 14 residues. V dropped 1 base and J dropped 6 bases, with 10 bases sitting between them. Germline CDR1 reads MNHEY; CDR2 reads SMNVEV (reference sequence). CDR3 DNA: TGTGCCAGCAGTTTATTACCGGTGGGCAATGAGCAGTTCTTC. As protein: CASSLLPVGNEQFF.

This clonotype has more than one count but fewer than ten. The V and J genes are TRBV12-3 or TRBV12-4 and TRBJ2-3, with TRBD2 identical over 7 bases. With 4 bases clipped from V and 5 bases from J, the junction kept 3 bases outside the gene matches. This CDR3 comprises 13 residues. In DNA, the CDR3 is TGTGCCAGCAGTTCGCGGGAGCAAGATACGCAGTATTTT. It is translated as CASSSREQDTQYF.

This clonotype was detected only a few times. The rearrangement uses TRBV29-1 and TRBJ2-5; 9 nucleotides align to TRBD1. V trimming: 4 bases; J trimming: 7 bases; junction bases outside the gene matches: 7. Germline CDR1 and CDR2: SQVTM and ANQGSEA. The CDR3 loop spans 13 amino acids. CDR3 coding DNA: TGCAGCGTTGTTTGGGACAGGGACGGGACCCAGTACTTC. It encodes CSVVWDRDGTQYF.

The genes are TRBV25-1 and TRBJ1-2; unclear D gene. Germline-derived CDR1 and CDR2 are MGHDK and SYGVNS. V was pared by 4 bases and J by 4 bases, with 7 bases between. The CDR3 is made up of 12 amino acids. The CDR3 nucleotides read TGTGCCAGCAGTGCCACATTCTATGGCTACACCTTC. Amino acid sequence: CASSATFYGYTF.

This CDR3 is CASSLPRGGTGPYNEQFF. In DNA form, the CDR3 reads TGTGCCAGCAGCTTACCGCGGGGAGGGACAGGCCCCTACAATGAGCAGTTCTTC. This chain links TRBV7-8 with TRBJ2-1; TRBD1 is a possible D gene (8 bases). V gave up 2 bases and J gave up 2 bases, with 19 bases separating them. The CDR3 covers 18 residues. Germline lookup yields CDR1 SGHVS and CDR2 FQNEAQ.